These 14 T cell receptor beta chains were sequenced from one sample in a study of blood T cells in healthy people across ages. Primers used in a second PCR of roughly 7 to 12 cycles were a sample-barcoded 5' primer and a J-beta primer mix. TCRdb reanalysed the 5' RACE reads using MiXCR and keeps one entry per CDR3 protein. The data hold around 670,000 distinct CDR3 sequences, with about 30% observed a single time. The material sequenced was blood. These receptors were obtained from a woman older than 75 in good health.

This clonotype was seen many times. The CDR3 region is CAWSRDLIAYEQYF. CDR3 DNA sequence: TGTGCCTGGAGTCGGGACCTAATAGCTTACGAGCAGTACTTC. The gene calls are TRBV30 and TRBJ2-7, with D perhaps being TRBD1 or TRBD2 (5 bases each). This CDR3 is 14 amino acids long. The ends were cut back, 2 bases at V and 4 bases at J, with 15 bases in the middle. From germline, CDR1 is GTSNPN and CDR2 SVGIG (reference sequence).

The chain employs TRBV20-1 and TRBJ1-6; 10 nucleotides match TRBD1. V shed 6 bases and J 7 bases; nucleotides not matched to a gene: 6. The CDR3 extends over 14 amino acids. The germline CDR1 and CDR2 sequences are DFQATT and SNEGSKA (reference sequence). Here the CDR3 reads CSADGTGANSPLHF. The CDR3 DNA is TGCAGTGCGGACGGGACAGGGGCAAATTCACCCCTCCACTTT.

This clonotype was observed at least ten times. This sequence joins TRBV7-8 and TRBJ2-7; D may correspond to TRBD1 or TRBD2 (6 bases each). Germline CDR1 SGHVS, CDR2 FQNEAQ. The CDR3 length is 15 residues. V lost 3 bases, J lost 5 bases, and 17 bases lay in between. The DNA for the CDR3 is TGTGCCAGCAGCTTTCAGGGGAGGCTGCAGGACGAGCAGTACTTC. Protein sequence: CASSFQGRLQDEQYF.

Many counts were recorded for this clonotype. The chain is built from TRBV4-3 and TRBJ1-2; 8 bases agree with TRBD1. The CDR3 contains 16 residues. CDR1 and CDR2 (germline): LGHNA, YSLEER. V lost 3 bases, J lost 5 bases, and 11 bases stayed unmatched. This CDR3 is CASSQSGAGGHYGYTF. In DNA, the CDR3 is TGCGCCAGCAGCCAGTCCGGGGCAGGGGGCCATTATGGCTACACCTTC.

The rearrangement uses TRBV10-3 and TRBJ2-1, with D unclear. V was shortened by 0 bases and J by 6 bases, with 12 bases between the two germline ends. The CDR3 contains 15 residues. The germline CDR1 and CDR2 sequences are ENHRY and SYGVKD. The CDR3 loop reads CAISESLQSLNEQFF. The CDR3 coding sequence is TGTGCCATCAGTGAGTCACTGCAGTCCCTCAATGAGCAGTTCTTC.

J is TRBJ1-5 and V is TRBV3-1; possible D gene TRBD1, 5 bases. Deletions cut 4 bases from V and 8 bases from J, with 12 bases between. CDR1 and CDR2 (germline): LGHDT, YNNKEL (reference sequence). This CDR3 is built from 13 residues. CDR3 DNA: TGTGCCAGCAGCCCCAGGGTGAAGGAGCCCCAGCATTTT. Its protein is CASSPRVKEPQHF.

The sample holds a few counts of this clonotype. A single base separates this from a much larger clone, so it may be a read error. This rearrangement joins TRBV2 to TRBJ2-5; 9 nucleotides line up with TRBD1. Germline V gives CDR1 SNHLY, CDR2 FYNNEI. The trim removed 1 base at V and 11 bases at J, leaving 11 bases unmatched. The CDR3 spans 15 residues. The chain's CDR3 is CASSEDRQGGYGQYF. DNA of the CDR3: TGTGCCAGCAGTGAAGACCGACAGGGGGGATACGGGCAGTACTTC.

Turning to this clonotype: A much larger clone differs from this one at a single base, so this may be a read error. The chain uses TRBV6-6 and TRBJ2-7; 9 bases are a match to TRBD1. The length of the CDR3 is 17 residues. Germline V lookup: CDR1 MNHNY, CDR2 SVGAGI (reference sequence). J gave up 7 bases and V 4 bases, and 17 bases lay outside the gene matches. The CDR3 region has the DNA TGTGCCAGCAGTTCGCGGAGGGGGACAGGGAACTACAATGAGCAGTACTTC. It yields the protein CASSSRRGTGNYNEQYF.

This clonotype showed up many times. V is TRBV20-1 and J is TRBJ1-5; D unresolved. Trimming cost V 3 bases and J 0 bases, with 6 bases left between them. The CDR3 covers 13 residues. Germline loops: CDR1 DFQATT, CDR2 SNEGSKA (reference sequence). The CDR3, as DNA: TGCAGTGCTAGGGACGGTAGCAATCAGCCCCAGCATTTT. Translation gives CSARDGSNQPQHF.

The chain recombines TRBV5-1 with TRBJ1-1, with D perhaps TRBD1 (5 bases). The CDR3 is 13 residues long. Germline V gives CDR1 SGHRS, CDR2 YFSETQ. Trimming took 1 base from V and 11 from J, leaving 15 bases between them. DNA of the CDR3: TGCGCCAGCAGCTTGATGGGGCGTTCAGGGGCTTTCTTT. The encoded protein is CASSLMGRSGAFF.

Of note for this clonotype: This may come from a read error, since a much larger clone is one base off. This chain connects TRBV6-1 to TRBJ2-5; D is unclear. Germline values: CDR1 MNHNS, CDR2 SASEGT. V lost 2 bases and J lost 1, with 14 bases in between. This CDR3 is 16 amino acids long. The chain's CDR3 is CASSEPDADTQETQYF. CDR3 in DNA: TGTGCCAGCAGTGAACCGGACGCAGATACCCAAGAGACCCAGTACTTC.

This clonotype was seen many times. V usage is TRBV4-2 and J usage is TRBJ1-1, with D uncertain. V lost 0 bases and J lost 0, with 8 bases in between. CDR1 LGHNA and CDR2 YNFKEQ come from the germline V gene. This CDR3 has 15 residues. The CDR3 region is CASSQDTQLNTEAFF. CDR3 bases: TGTGCCAGCAGCCAAGATACACAGCTGAACACTGAAGCTTTCTTT.

A few counts support this clonotype. The rearrangement uses TRBV12-3 or TRBV12-4 and TRBJ1-6, with unresolved D. The CDR3 is 14 amino acids. V lost 2 bases and J lost 7, with 9 bases in between. CDR3 coding DNA: TGTGCCAGCAGTTTAAGTTCGGCCAATTCACCCCTCCACTTT. Translating gives CASSLSSANSPLHF.

This chain joins TRBV30 and TRBJ1-2; D not certain. The CDR3 runs to 14 residues. Germline values: CDR1 GTSNPN, CDR2 SVGIG (reference sequence). Between the trimmed V and J ends, which lost 7 bases and 2 bases, there was a span of 17 bases. The CDR3 region is CAYDRAPRNYGYTF. The CDR3 DNA is TGTGCCTACGACCGGGCCCCAAGGAACTATGGCTACACCTTC.